This TCR beta chain was sequenced for a study of blood T cell repertoires in COVID-19. About the research overall: The analysed material was cDNA or gDNA that came from T cells, B-cell-depleted T cells, or PBMCs.

J was trimmed by 3 bases and V by 6 bases; bases with no gene match: 2. This CDR3 has 12 residues. Per the germline V gene, CDR1 is SQVTM and CDR2 is ANQGSEA. Original processing methods: Amplified reference gene primers provided the basis for estimating nucleated cell counts. Repertoires were generated with immunoSEQ multiplex PCR, while TCRdb's copy carries only in-frame clones and drops some. From that table come the V and J calls and clone size; the DNA was used to work out D and trimming. The sample has under 150,000 clones, 77% seen once. The chain has TRBV29-1 and TRBJ1-5; 7 nucleotides agree with TRBD1. The receptor comes from a woman between 50 and 59 years old with active or convalescent COVID-19. The sequenced material came from peripheral blood. The CDR3 region is CSVGQDNQPQHF. For the CDR3, the DNA is TGCAGCGTCGGACAGGACAATCAGCCCCAGCATTTT.